This record concerns one TCR beta chain sequence. Its antigen is unknown. Per-base quality was not reported, and no clone a single base away is much larger than it. In the ophthalmopathy patients, disease was moderately to severely active, with a Clinical Activity Score of 3 or more, a NOSPECS grade of 4 or more, and a duration of less than 3 months. Any patient with an uncontrolled infection, another autoimmune disease, pregnancy or lactation was excluded. Diagnoses were established on the basis of clinical symptoms, serum thyroxine and TRAb, thyroid ultrasound, and orbital computed tomography. PBMCs were isolated from more than 9 ml of fresh peripheral blood by Ficoll-Paque density gradient centrifugation. Total RNA was extracted with Trizol reagent, and quality was checked on an Agilent 2100 Bioanalyzer. The sample comes from a study of T cells in Graves' hyperthyroidism and ophthalmopathy (dated by TCRdb to between 2019 and 2020). For the wider study: Peripheral blood was sampled at the time of initial diagnosis, prior to any treatment. To identify distinguishing TCR V-J signatures, a discovery cohort of around 100 patients was used, comprising 43 with Graves' ophthalmopathy and 55 to 65 with stable Graves' hyperthyroidism. An independent validation cohort of about 19 hyperthyroidism patients and about 16 patients who later progressed to ophthalmopathy tested prospective prediction of ophthalmopathy. The approximately 100 discovery patients were divided at random into training and test sets in a 7:3 ratio. In more than 5 Graves' hyperthyroidism patients, the study also compared T-cell repertoires from thyroid tissue with T-cell repertoires from blood. After blood sampling, hyperthyroidism patients were treated with methimazole at a starting dose of 30 mg daily, and ophthalmopathy patients were treated with high-dose intravenous methylprednisolone. The paper reports TCR Vbeta CDR3 sequencing of some 140 peripheral blood samples: under 45 ophthalmopathy, around 80 hyperthyroidism and roughly 17 progressor patients. The full study reports these points: Sample size was not statistically predetermined, and investigators were not blinded to group allocation. Blood samples also contained most of the expanded thyroid clonotypes (frequency above 0.001), which suggests that blood repertoires may reflect thyroid immune responses. In validation, progression to ophthalmopathy was predicted by the model with roughly 71% sensitivity and 72.22% specificity, a median of roughly 6.4 months before onset. A model built on a 13 V-J signature distinguished ophthalmopathy from stable hyperthyroidism, reaching roughly 88% sensitivity and about 81% specificity in cross-validation and 80%/75% in testing.

Amplification of TCR beta CDR3 regions was carried out from RNA transcripts. The first round of RT-PCR for the TCR CDR3 was performed with the HTBI primer set and the Qiagen OneStep RT-PCR kit. Libraries were constructed in a second round of multiplex PCR, after which size selection and purification were performed. Paired-end sequencing of the libraries was performed with 100 bp reads on an Illumina HiSeq2000. From the authors' description of their analysis: SOAPnuke was used to process the raw data, with reads discarded if the reads contained adapters or uncalled bases, had a mean Phred below 15, or lacked an exact constant-primer or identifier match. High-quality paired reads were merged with COPE v1.2.5, and unique nucleotide sequences were defined as clonotypes. MiTCR v1.1 was used to align clonotypes to the IMGT TRBV, TRBD and TRBJ reference segments. Only V-J combinations with frequency above 0.0001, covering 99% to 99.2% of repertoires, were analysed. A TCS score was defined as the ratio between F50 (clonal expansion) and ExV (chaos), using BLOSUM62-based TCRdist between CDR3 peptides within each V-J. Welch's t-statistics and random forest reduced some 510 V-J features to 13, which were used in a naive Bayes classifier (R e1071). TCRdb itself trimmed the public reads at Q25 with fastp, ran MiXCR and retained productive beta chains. Here each entry gathers all rows of one CDR3 protein and keeps the most common genes and DNA. The V and J calls reflect TCRdb's pipeline rather than the authors' work. For this sample the table gives around 600,000 distinct CDR3 sequences, of which over 12% were detected only once. The ten top clones hold roughly 6.9% of the sample.

Ends trimmed: V by 5 bases, J by 1 base; bases unmatched to a gene: 7. From cysteine to phenylalanine, the CDR3 is 15 amino acids long. Only the CDR3 part of the read is kept: 45 bases, read in frame from the first base. CDR1 and CDR2 (SQVTM, ANQGSEA) derive from the germline V gene. The chain is encoded by TRBV29-1 joined to TRBJ2-2; the central 7 bases match TRBD2. Material for sequencing was blood. This sequence was found in a woman between 18 and 30 years old with Graves' ophthalmopathy. The CDR3 protein is CSVFGLAENTGELFF. The nucleotide sequence is TGCAGCGTTTTTGGGCTAGCGGAGAACACCGGGGAGCTGTTTTTT.